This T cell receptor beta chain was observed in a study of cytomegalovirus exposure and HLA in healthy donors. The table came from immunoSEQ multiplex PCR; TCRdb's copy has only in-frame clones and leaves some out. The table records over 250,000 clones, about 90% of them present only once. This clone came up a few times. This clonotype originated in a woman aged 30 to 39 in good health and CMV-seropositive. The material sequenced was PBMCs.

Written as DNA, the CDR3 is TGTGCCAGCAGTGACTCGAGCCGGGGCACTGAAGCTTTCTTT. Protein product: CASSDSSRGTEAFF. The chain has TRBV6-4 and TRBJ1-1; D unclear. Between the trimmed V and J ends, which lost 0 bases and 4 bases, there was a span of 9 bases. CDR1 and CDR2 (germline): MRHNA, SNTAGT. This CDR3 has 14 residues.